This note documents a single T cell receptor beta chain sequence. Its antigen is undetermined. cDNA reverse transcribed from extracted RNA served as the sequencing template. Data came from immunoSEQ multiplex PCR; TCRdb stores just in-frame clones and leaves some out. This sample carries 150,000 to 200,000 clones, 50% to 60% of them seen once, and the ten largest clones take roughly 14%. The data were obtained in a study of CD8+ T cells in alopecia areata. V was cut by 4 bases and J by 2 bases, with 13 bases left in between. This CDR3 comprises 15 residues. The germline V gene encodes CDR1 MNHEY and CDR2 SVGAGI. Alopecia areata patients provided lesional scalp punch biopsies and peripheral blood, both collected for the study. Cell sorting was applied to PBMCs, and CD4+ and CD8+ T cells were collected. Regarding the study as a whole: Normal scalp showed lower clonality than lesional scalp, especially alopecia totalis/universalis. It was less clear whether patients shared TCRs than it was in mice, possibly because of HLA.

The rearrangement links TRBV6-5 to TRBJ2-3, with a possible D match to TRBD2 (6 bases). The sequenced sample was CD4+ T cells sorted from blood, obtained at week 0. The sequence derives from a human donor with alopecia areata. In DNA, the CDR3 is TGTGCCAGCAGTTTCCGGGGGAGGAACACAGATACGCAGTATTTT. Its protein product is CASSFRGRNTDTQYF.